The 16 T cell receptor beta chains given below trace back to one sample, sequenced in a study of T cells in Graves' hyperthyroidism and ophthalmopathy. RNA transcripts served as the template for amplifying TCR beta CDR3 regions. TCR CDR3 regions were first amplified by RT-PCR with HTBI primers. TCRdb passed the multiplex PCR reads through MiXCR, listing each CDR3 protein once. The sample has 300,000 to 450,000 distinct CDR3 sequences, roughly 25% seen once. The sequenced material came from blood. These receptors were collected from a man in his fifties or sixties with Graves' hyperthyroidism.

This clonotype was picked up many times. The chain couples TRBV11-3 to TRBJ2-1; TRBD2 matches at 8 bases. Germline V CDR1 and CDR2: SGHNT, YENEEA. V lost 3 bases and J lost 0; bases outside the gene matches: 4. The CDR3 has 16 residues. As DNA, the CDR3 is TGTGCCAGCAGCTTTGGCGGGGGGAGCTCCTACAATGAGCAGTTCTTC. Amino acid sequence: CASSFGGGSSYNEQFF.

The V gene is TRBV10-3, the J gene TRBJ2-5; 7 positions match TRBD1. This CDR3 has 13 residues. Germline CDR1 reads ENHRY; CDR2 reads SYGVKD. V shed 7 bases and J 4 bases; nucleotides not matched to a gene: 6. The CDR3: CAINSQGRETQYF. The CDR3 nucleotides read TGTGCCATCAATTCACAGGGGCGAGAGACCCAGTACTTC.

This clonotype was detected a few times. This rearrangement joins TRBV4-1 to TRBJ2-1; 7 bases are a match to TRBD2. The CDR3 sequence is 13 residues long. Germline lookup yields CDR1 MGHRA and CDR2 YSYEKL. V was pared by 4 bases and J by 9 bases, with 6 bases of the junction left unmatched. CDR3 bases: TGCGCCAGCAGCCTAGCGGGCCAACCTGAGCAGTTCTTC. This encodes CASSLAGQPEQFF.

For the CDR3, the DNA is TGTGCCAGCAGCTTAGGCGGGAGGGACAGAAGTGGCTACACCTTC. Its protein is CASSLGGRDRSGYTF. This rearrangement joins TRBV13 to TRBJ1-2; 7 bases line up with TRBD1. The CDR3 contains 15 residues. CDR1 is PRHDT and CDR2 is FYEKMQ in the germline V gene (reference sequence). The J segment lost 7 bases and the V segment lost 0 bases, leaving 8 bases of the junction unmatched.

This clonotype was counted ten times or more. The gene calls are TRBV7-9 and TRBJ2-3; D might be TRBD1 (6 bases). The germline gives CDR1 SEHNR, CDR2 FQNEAQ (reference sequence). This CDR3 spans 14 amino acids. Trimming cost V 8 bases and J 0 bases, with 12 bases left between them. The CDR3 region is CASLVGQSTDTQYF. The CDR3 DNA is TGTGCCAGCCTTGTTGGACAGAGCACAGATACGCAGTATTTT.

This clonotype showed up many times. This chain uses TRBV6-1 with TRBJ2-7; D is ambiguous. This CDR3 has 12 residues. The V and J ends lost 6 bases and 0 bases respectively, with 6 bases between them. The germline V gene encodes CDR1 MNHNS and CDR2 SASEGT. CDR3 sequence: CASRPASYEQYF. CDR3 sequence (DNA): TGTGCCAGCAGGCCGGCCTCCTACGAGCAGTACTTC.

This chain connects TRBV12-3 or TRBV12-4 to TRBJ1-1; D gene unclear. V gave up 6 bases and J gave up 1 base, with 9 bases separating them. The CDR3 is made up of 13 amino acids. CDR3 residues: CASSKDGNTEAFF. In DNA, the CDR3 is TGTGCCAGCAGCAAGGACGGGAACACTGAAGCTTTCTTT.

The chain couples TRBV30 to TRBJ1-4, with a tentative D call TRBD1 (6 bases). Germline-derived CDR1 and CDR2 are GTSNPN and SVGIG (reference sequence). Deletions cut 1 base from V and 7 bases from J, with 7 bases between. The CDR3 spans 12 residues. CDR3 bases: TGTGCCTGGAGTGGGACAGTTGAAAAACTGTTTTTT. Translated, it gives CAWSGTVEKLFF.

In this sample, this clonotype turned up many times. The chain recombines TRBV30 with TRBJ1-6; 10 bases align to TRBD1. V was pared by 7 bases and J by 7 bases, with 7 bases of the junction left unmatched. The germline V gene encodes CDR1 GTSNPN and CDR2 SVGIG (reference sequence). The CDR3 loop spans 14 amino acids. CDR3 sequence (DNA): TGTGCCTTCCATCGACAGGGGGCAAATTCACCCCTCCACTTT. It translates to CAFHRQGANSPLHF.

This clonotype appeared a few times. The V and J genes are TRBV11-2 and TRBJ2-2, with D possibly TRBD1 on 5 matching bases. CDR1 and CDR2 from the germline V gene are SGHAT and FQNNGV. The V gene lost 0 bases and the J gene lost 1 base, with 12 bases spanning the gap. The CDR3 extends over 17 amino acids. Written as DNA, the CDR3 is TGTGCCAGCAGCTTAGATATGGTGGGGCAGAACACCGGGGAGCTGTTTTTT. Its protein is CASSLDMVGQNTGELFF.

Remarks on this clonotype: A much more abundant neighbour one base away suggests this may be a read error. This chain uses TRBV28 with TRBJ2-1; TRBD2 matches at 10 bases. V shed 6 bases, J shed 10 bases, and the junction held 9 bases outside the gene matches. The CDR3 length is 14 residues. Germline V lookup: CDR1 MDHEN, CDR2 SYDVKM. CDR3 loop: CASRWLAGVGEQFF. The CDR3 coding sequence is TGTGCCAGCAGGTGGCTAGCGGGAGTAGGGGAGCAGTTCTTC.

The chain links TRBV6-1 to TRBJ1-1; D ambiguous. CDR3 length equals 15 residues. V was pared by 5 bases and J by 1 base, with 14 bases between. Germline CDR1 MNHNS, CDR2 SASEGT. CDR3 bases: TGTGCCAGCAGTCCATCATGGAGTGGGAACACTGAAGCTTTCTTT. Amino acids: CASSPSWSGNTEAFF.

This clonotype occurred a few times. The genes are TRBV2 and TRBJ2-7; a weak D match, TRBD2 (6 bases). CDR3 length equals 13 residues. Germline CDR1 and CDR2: SNHLY and FYNNEI. Trimming cost V 7 bases and J 2 bases, with 12 bases left between them. CDR3 loop: CASKAGPAYEQYF. The CDR3, as DNA: TGTGCCAGCAAGGCGGGGCCCGCCTACGAGCAGTACTTC.

There are many counts of this clonotype. The chain employs TRBV20-1 and TRBJ2-5, with 8 bases identical to TRBD2. The CDR3 covers 12 residues. CDR1 is DFQATT and CDR2 is SNEGSKA in the germline V gene (reference sequence). The V gene end was trimmed by 3 bases and the J gene end by 5 bases; junction bases not matched to a gene: 2. This CDR3 reads CSASGRAETQYF. The DNA of the CDR3 is TGCAGTGCTAGCGGGAGGGCCGAGACCCAGTACTTC.

This clonotype has only a few counts. The J gene is TRBJ2-7, the V gene TRBV7-3; 10 nucleotides agree with TRBD2. The V gene's germline CDR1 is SGHTA and CDR2 FQGTGA. J gave up 3 bases and V 6 bases, and 8 bases lay outside the gene matches. The CDR3 contains 15 residues. The DNA for the CDR3 is TGTGCCAGCAGAAAAGGGACTAGCGCGAACTACGAGCAGTACTTC. Amino acids: CASRKGTSANYEQYF.

The V gene is TRBV7-3, the J gene TRBJ2-3, with D tentatively TRBD1 (6 bases). The CDR3 sequence is 12 residues long. Germline V lookup: CDR1 SGHTA, CDR2 FQGTGA. Trimming shortened V by 6 bases and J by 2 bases, and 6 bases separated the two germline ends. The chain's CDR3 is CASRGATDTQYF. The CDR3 DNA follows: TGTGCCAGCAGGGGGGCCACAGATACGCAGTATTTT.